This TCR beta chain is from a study of T cells after posttransplantation cyclophosphamide. Regarding this clone: Its antigen is undetermined.

The CDR3 contains 13 residues. The J segment lost 4 bases and the V segment lost 4 bases, leaving 2 bases of the junction unmatched. The V gene's germline CDR1 is LNHDA and CDR2 SQIVND (reference sequence). Overall study results and limits: TRB clonality was highly associated with recipient CMV seropositivity and reactivation.

TCRdb's table, derived via immunoSEQ multiplex PCR, lists solely in-frame clones and lacks some. The table shows tens of thousands of clones, with roughly 86% occurring only once. V usage is TRBV19 and J usage is TRBJ1-1; 8 nucleotides match TRBD1. This clonotype was obtained from a man aged 30 to 39 with a blood cancer, CMV-positive, and with a related stem cell donor. The source material was PBMCs. This CDR3 is CASSRTGTTEAFF. The CDR3 DNA reads as TGTGCCAGTAGTAGGACAGGGACCACTGAAGCTTTCTTT.